The rows below give T cell receptor beta chains drawn from one sample of a study of blood T cell repertoires in COVID-19. The assay was immunoSEQ multiplex PCR, and TCRdb's table has in-frame clones only and misses some. The sample shows approximately 99,000 clones, around 79% of them seen only once. The sequenced sample was peripheral blood. These receptors all come from an elderly woman with active or convalescent COVID-19. Both conserved end residues are part of each CDR3. The D gene is left open where the match is weak. Size is omitted from some rows. Given values are once, few, many or a class for expanded clones.

>TRBD1|TRBJ2-7|TRBV5-8|few
TGTGCCAGCAGCGACCGGGGCAGGGGGTTCCACGAGCAGTACTTC
CASSDRGRGFHEQYF
>TRBD1|TRBJ1-4|TRBV7-9|.
TGTGCCAGCAGCCGACAGGGGCGGTATGAAAAACTGTTTTTT
CASSRQGRYEKLFF
>TRBD1|TRBJ2-7|TRBV27|.
TGTGCCAGCAGTTGGGGACAGGGGGCCTACGAGCAGTACTTC
CASSWGQGAYEQYF
>TRBD1|TRBJ1-6|TRBV5-1|many
TGCGCCAGCAGCCCGGGGGCGTCAGGGGGATCACCCCTCCACTTT
CASSPGASGGSPLHF
>.|TRBJ1-4|TRBV2|.
TGTGCCAGCAGTGAGTCTCGGCAGGGCGGACTGTTTTTT
CASSESRQGGLFF
>TRBD1|TRBJ2-2|TRBV18|.
TGTGCCAGCTCACCACAGCGACAGGGGAACACCGGGGAGCTGTTTTTT
CASSPQRQGNTGELFF
>.|TRBJ2-1|TRBV15|.
TGTGCCACTAGGACTGGTCCCAATGAGCAGTTCTTC
CATRTGPNEQFF
>TRBD2|TRBJ2-3|TRBV5-1|.
TGCGCCAGCAGCTTGGGTTTCGCGGGGGAGAGGAGCACAGATACGCAGTATTTT
CASSLGFAGERSTDTQYF
>TRBD2|TRBJ2-7|TRBV6-6|.
TGTGCCAGCACGAGGGGAAGCGGGAGAGAATCCTACGAGCAGTACTTC
CASTRGSGRESYEQYF
>.|TRBJ1-1|TRBV3-1/TRBV3-2|.
TGTGCCAGCAGCAGGGAGTTCAGGAACACTGAAGCTTTCTTT
CASSREFRNTEAFF
>.|TRBJ1-5|TRBV28|.
TGTGCCACCGCCTTGCCGAGACAGCCCCAGCATTTT
CATALPRQPQHF
>TRBD1|TRBJ2-7|TRBV5-1|.
TGCGCCAGCAGCAAAGGCGGGACAGGGACCTACGAGCAGTACTTC
CASSKGGTGTYEQYF
>TRBD2|TRBJ2-5|TRBV9|.
TGTGCCAGCAGCGTGGGAGGGGCTAGCCAGGCGGAGACCCAGTACTTC
CASSVGGASQAETQYF
>.|TRBJ1-6|TRBV12-3/TRBV12-4|.
TGTGCCAGCAAGTCGGATAATTCACCCCTCCACTTT
CASKSDNSPLHF
>TRBD1|TRBJ2-5|TRBV7-6|.
TGTGCCAGCAGCCCCGGGACAGGGACTCAAGAGACCCAGTACTTC
CASSPGTGTQETQYF
>.|TRBJ2-1|TRBV21-1|.
TGTGCCAGCCCTAGCGGCTCTAGCTCCTACAATGAGCAGTTCTTC
CASPSGSSSYNEQFF
>TRBD1|TRBJ1-1|TRBV10-3|once
TGTGCCATCAAGGACAGGGGGCAGTCTGAAGCTTTCTTT
CAIKDRGQSEAFF
>.|TRBJ2-5|TRBV28|.
TGTGCCAGCAGTTTGTTCCTGAGCCCACAGACCCAGTACTTC
CASSLFLSPQTQYF
>TRBD2|TRBJ2-1|TRBV28|.
TGTGCCAGCAGTTCCCCCGGGACTAGGTCCAATGAGCAGTTCTTC
CASSSPGTRSNEQFF